A selection of T cell receptor delta chains follows, all from one sample in a study of Vδ1+ human thymocytes. TCRdb reanalysed the multiplex PCR reads with CATT. The data show 80,000 or so delta-chain clones, approximately 37% seen once. The sequenced material came from Vdelta1+ gamma-delta thymocytes from the thymus. Receptor source: a boy in the first two years of life who had congenital heart surgery. Both conserved end residues are part of each CDR3. The D gene is left open where the match is weak. The size of a clone is reported for some rows only, either as once, few or many, or as a class for expanded clones.

>TRDJ1|few|TRDV1|TRDD3
CALGGSQLGDRGLLIF
>TRDJ1|.|TRDV1|TRDD3
CALGDNPATVLGIEPLKLIF
>TRDJ1|.|TRDV1|.
CALGELDPYHSRPLYTDKLIF
>TRDJ1|.|TRDV1|.
CALGELIPGPPDTDKLIF
>TRDJ1|few|TRDV1|.
CALGDRRKIPAVPFTDKLIF
>TRDJ1|.|TRDV1|TRDD3
CALGELASGGYTDKPIF
>TRDJ1|.|TRDV1|TRDD3
CALGDPLLPVLGDSRADKLIF
>TRDJ2|.|TRDV1|.
CALGDGGSLTAQLFF
>TRDJ1|few|TRDV1|TRDD3
CALGFYVHLGGADKLIF
>TRDJ1|.|TRDV1|.
CALGEGGTTWGPRGKLIF
>TRDJ1|few|TRDV1|.
CALGIHPSQTPRRTDKLIF
>TRDJ1|.|TRDV1|TRDD3
CALGELGRTYWGIPQGTDKLIF
>TRDJ1|few|TRDV1|TRDD3
CALGALGLPPPELGDTPYTDKLIF
>TRDJ1|.|TRDV1|TRDD3
CALGEPNFLRGTGGSSTDKLIF
>TRDJ1|many|TRDV2|TRDD3
CACDNPPLTGGSHDKLIF
>TRDJ1|few|TRDV1|.
CALGTQGLPIYPWGSLYTDKLIF
>TRDJ1|.|TRDV1|TRDD3
CALGEQPLGDTTYTDKLIF
>TRDJ1|.|TRDV1|TRDD3
CALGATSSLGGYGAHTDKLIF
>TRDJ1|.|TRDV1|TRDD2
CALGEDALPPCPPKADKLIF
>TRDJ1|.|TRDV1|TRDD3
CALGEPHHWGIQKLIF
>TRDJ1|few|TRDV1|TRDD3
CALGDIPRELGDTDKLIF
>TRDJ1|.|TRDV2|TRDD3
CACDRVLGEGTDKLIF
>TRDJ1|few|TRDV1|TRDD3
CALGEPQGPSYLGDTSDKLIF
>TRDJ1|.|TRDV1|TRDD3
CALGEQERGDWGSLGWLYTDKLIF
>TRDJ2|.|TRDV2|TRDD3
CASRYLTGDIREGLTSQLFF
>TRDJ1|.|TRDV1|TRDD2
CALGGGASALPPIPPTDKLIF
>TRDJ1|once|TRDV1|TRDD3
CALGERRVFPYWGIRGFFDKLIF
>TRDJ1|few|TRDV1|.
CALGETSYLGLKLIF
>TRDJ1|.|TRDV1|TRDD3
CALGEHLTRTGGKYTDKLIF
>TRDJ1|.|TRDV1|.
CALGELLSLHYMGAHYTDKLIF
>TRDJ1|.|TRDV1|.
CALGEGSSYVWGYSYTDKLIF
>TRDJ1|.|TRDV1|TRDD3
CALGDPIAWPSLGDTTDKLIF
>TRDJ1|.|TRDV1|TRDD3
CALGTRRAPCTGGLYTDKLIF
>TRDJ1|.|TRDV1|TRDD3
CALGEPSPLFPGYRYTDKLIF
>TRDJ2|.|TRDV1|.
CALGERGWAAQLFF
>TRDJ1|.|TRDV2|.
CACDTPRERFTDKLIF
>TRDJ1|.|TRDV1|TRDD3
CALGPRGRPHRGMRLYIDKLIF
>TRDJ1|few|TRDV1|.
CALGELPLGWGTDKLIF
>TRDJ1|.|TRDV1|TRDD3
CALGEIYGSWGTDGLIF
>TRDJ1|.|TRDV1|TRDD3
CALGEPHSTGWGIRGTDKLIF
>TRDJ1|many|TRDV2|.
CACDSYTDKLIF